Below, 26 T cell receptor beta chains from the same sample are listed, as sequenced in a study of memory CD8 T cells in hepatitis C reinfection. Assay used: immunoSEQ multiplex PCR; TCRdb lists only in-frame clones, some missing. The data contain just over 50,000 clones, around 92% of them singletons. The time point: pre-reinfection, 55 to 20 weeks before reinfection detection. No in vitro expansion preceded TCR sequencing of the sorted cells. The sample consisted of naive CD8+ T cells sorted from blood. The receptor set was obtained from a young man with hepatitis C virus infection.

The rearrangement links TRBV7-9 to TRBJ2-3; D not resolved. Looked up from germline, CDR1 is SEHNR and CDR2 is FQNEAQ (reference sequence). This CDR3 has 14 amino acids. Trimming removed 5 bases from V and 1 base from J, with 10 bases in between. Here the CDR3 reads CASSPLAGTDTQYF. CDR3 nucleotide sequence: TGTGCCAGCAGCCCGTTAGCTGGCACAGATACGCAGTATTTT.

The chain links TRBV5-8 to TRBJ2-3; TRBD1 aligns across 9 bases. Germline-derived CDR1 and CDR2 are SGHTS and YDEGEE. Unmatched junction bases numbered 8, after V lost 1 base and J lost 5 bases. The CDR3 runs to 16 residues. CDR3 sequence: CASSLSWDRAVDTQYF. The CDR3, as DNA: TGTGCCAGCAGCTTGAGTTGGGACAGGGCGGTAGATACGCAGTATTTT. Looking up the rest from reference TRBV5-8 and TRBJ2-3 gives the full variable domain: EAGVTQSPTHLIKTRGQQATLRCSPISGHTSVYWYQQALGLGLQFLLWYDEGEERNRGNFPPRFSGRQFPNYSSELNVNALELEDSALYLCASSLSWDRAVDTQYFGPGTRLTVL.

The chain links TRBV19 to TRBJ1-1; TRBD1 might be the D (5 bases). V lost 1 base to trimming and J lost 4 bases, with 7 bases between them. CDR1 is LNHDA, CDR2 SQIVND, per germline (reference sequence). CDR3 size: 13 residues. CDR3 in DNA: TGTGCCAGTAGTATAGTTCAGGGCACTGAAGCTTTCTTT. Translating gives CASSIVQGTEAFF.

This chain uses TRBV19 with TRBJ1-5, with 8 bases aligning to TRBD1. V lost 6 bases, J lost 6 bases, and 7 bases stayed unmatched. The CDR3 is 14 residues long. CDR1 and CDR2 from the germline V gene are LNHDA and SQIVND (reference sequence). In nucleotides, the CDR3 is TGTGCCAGTAGCGGACAGGGAGGAATTCAGCCCCAGCATTTT. The encoded protein is CASSGQGGIQPQHF.

V usage is TRBV9 and J usage is TRBJ1-1; maybe TRBD1 (6 bases). V lost 4 bases and J 1 base, leaving 14 bases between the germline ends. Germline V gives CDR1 SGDLS, CDR2 YYNGEE. The CDR3 contains 15 residues. The CDR3 protein is CASSPSPGQNTEAFF. DNA for the CDR3: TGTGCCAGCAGCCCCTCGCCGGGACAGAACACTGAAGCTTTCTTT.

The chain carries TRBV19 and TRBJ2-7; D might be TRBD1 (6 bases). V lost 4 bases and J lost 2, with 9 bases in between. The CDR3 consists of 13 residues. Germline CDR1 is LNHDA and CDR2 is SQIVND (reference sequence). Here the CDR3 reads CASSTDSTYEQYF. DNA of the CDR3: TGTGCCAGTAGTACGGACAGCACCTACGAGCAGTACTTC.

The table lists this clone with a few counts. The chain combines TRBV4-1 with TRBJ1-2; D is undetermined. Germline CDR1 and CDR2: MGHRA and YSYEKL. The length of the CDR3 is 16 residues. Deletions cut 0 bases from V and 3 bases from J, with 14 bases between. The CDR3 DNA reads TGCGCCAGCAGCCAAGATAGGTCAGGTGGATACTATGGCTACACCTTC. This encodes CASSQDRSGGYYGYTF.

The chain recombines TRBV19 with TRBJ1-1; D not resolved. V was clipped by 4 bases and J by 8 bases, with 11 bases between them. CDR1 is LNHDA, CDR2 SQIVND, per germline (reference sequence). The CDR3 has 12 residues. The CDR3 spells CASSTQNGEAFF. CDR3 coding DNA: TGTGCCAGTAGTACCCAAAACGGGGAAGCTTTCTTT. Together with reference TRBV19 and TRBJ1-1, the CDR3 gives the full variable domain: DGGITQSPKYLFRKEGQNVTLSCEQNLNHDAMYWYRQDPGQGLRLIYYSQIVNDFQKGDIAEGYSVSREKKESFPLTVTSAQKNPTAFYLCASSTQNGEAFFGQGTRLTVV.

The chain recombines TRBV10-1 with TRBJ2-1; no reliable D call. Trimming took off 0 bases at V and 3 bases at J, with 12 bases between the two ends. Germline CDR1 reads WNHNN; CDR2 reads SYGVQD (reference sequence). This CDR3 is 16 amino acids long. DNA for the CDR3: TGCGCCAGCAGTGAGTCAATGAGCCCGATCTACAATGAGCAGTTCTTC. Its protein is CASSESMSPIYNEQFF.

J is TRBJ1-5 and V is TRBV19; D gene ambiguous. V dropped 2 bases and J dropped 1 base, with 12 bases sitting between them. The germline gives CDR1 LNHDA, CDR2 SQIVND (reference sequence). The CDR3 has 16 amino acids. CDR3 in amino acids: CASSISHSRSNQPQHF. The DNA for the CDR3 is TGTGCCAGTAGTATAAGCCACTCGAGGAGCAATCAGCCCCAGCATTTT. Full variable domain (outside the CDR3, taken from reference TRBV19 and TRBJ1-5): DGGITQSPKYLFRKEGQNVTLSCEQNLNHDAMYWYRQDPGQGLRLIYYSQIVNDFQKGDIAEGYSVSREKKESFPLTVTSAQKNPTAFYLCASSISHSRSNQPQHFGDGTRLSIL.

The chain employs TRBV30 and TRBJ2-1; D is ambiguous. Germline CDR1 is GTSNPN and CDR2 is SVGIG (reference sequence). The CDR3 has 15 residues. V shed 0 bases and J shed 3 bases, with 12 bases lying between them. CDR3 amino acids: CAWSVETTLYNEQFF. Written as DNA, the CDR3 is TGTGCCTGGAGTGTAGAGACAACCCTCTACAATGAGCAGTTCTTC.

The chain has TRBV28 and TRBJ1-2; D is unresolved. In germline, CDR1 is MDHEN, CDR2 SYDVKM. The CDR3 covers 12 residues. V was shortened by 8 bases and J by 3 bases, with 10 bases between the two germline ends. CDR3 bases: TGTGCCAGCCTCGGGTCGTACTATGGCTACACCTTC. Protein: CASLGSYYGYTF.

The V call is TRBV6-5, the J call TRBJ2-1; D might be TRBD2 (6 bases). This CDR3 contains 16 residues. V was pared by 0 bases and J by 6 bases, with 15 bases between. Per germline, CDR1 MNHEY and CDR2 SVGAGI. The CDR3 sequence: CASSYSRTIMGNEQFF. The CDR3 nucleotides read TGTGCCAGCAGTTACTCGCGGACTATAATGGGCAATGAGCAGTTCTTC.

The V call is TRBV6-5, the J call TRBJ2-1, with 10 bases that match TRBD2. This CDR3 is built from 15 residues. Trimming removed 8 bases from V and 10 bases from J; junction bases left unmatched: 14. Germline V gene sequence: CDR1 MNHEY, CDR2 SVGAGI. Here the CDR3 DNA reads TGTGCCAGCTCTCGCGCCGGGACTAGCGTTGGCGAGCAGTTCTTC. The encoded protein is CASSRAGTSVGEQFF.

The table lists this clone with a few counts. The V call is TRBV9, the J call TRBJ2-3, with 9 bases identical to TRBD1. After removal of 3 bases from V and 5 bases from J, the junction contained 1 base not matched to a gene. CDR1 is SGDLS, CDR2 YYNGEE, per germline. This CDR3 region has 13 residues. The DNA of the CDR3 is TGTGCCAGCAGCGCGACAGGGGGAGATACGCAGTATTTT. Encoded protein: CASSATGGDTQYF. Full variable domain (remainder filled in from reference TRBV9 and TRBJ2-3): DSGVTQTPKHLITATGQRVTLRCSPRSGDLSVYWYQQSLDQGLQFLIQYYNGEERAKGNILERFSAQQFPDLHSELNLSSLELGDSALYFCASSATGGDTQYFGPGTRLTVL.

This chain links TRBV7-2 with TRBJ2-2; the D is unclear. V was shortened by 4 bases and J by 10 bases, with 13 bases between the two germline ends. CDR1 is SGHTA, CDR2 FQGNSA, per germline. The CDR3 loop spans 13 amino acids. The CDR3: CASSSYSLLELFF. The CDR3, as DNA: TGTGCCAGCAGCTCCTATAGTCTTCTGGAGCTGTTTTTT.

Written as DNA, the CDR3 is TGTGCCAGCAGTGAAATGGACAGTTTTAATGAAAAACTGTTTTTT. It specifies CASSEMDSFNEKLFF. The V and J genes are TRBV6-1 and TRBJ1-4; D is perhaps TRBD1 (6 bases). CDR1 MNHNS and CDR2 SASEGT come from the germline V gene. The V gene lost 2 bases and the J gene lost 4 bases, with 11 bases spanning the gap. The CDR3 spans 15 residues.

This rearrangement joins TRBV2 to TRBJ2-1, with unresolved D. This CDR3 has 10 amino acids. The germline gives CDR1 SNHLY, CDR2 FYNNEI. Trimming stripped 8 bases from V and 9 bases from J, with 8 bases between. The CDR3 reads CASDSVEQFF. In DNA form, the CDR3 reads TGTGCCAGCGACTCCGTTGAGCAGTTCTTC.

This chain uses TRBV27 with TRBJ1-6; D possibly corresponds to TRBD1 (5 bases). The CDR3 is 14 amino acids. Trimming took off 7 bases at V and 10 bases at J, with 17 bases between the two ends. The germline V gene has CDR1 MNHEY and CDR2 SMNVEV (reference sequence). CDR3 sequence (DNA): TGTGCCAGCAACTTAGGAGGGGCAGGGTCACCCCTCCACTTT. Its translation: CASNLGGAGSPLHF.

DNA of the CDR3: TGTGCGACGCCGGGACTAGCGGCTAGCACAGATACGCAGTATTTT. Amino acid sequence: CATPGLAASTDTQYF. The chain has TRBV2 and TRBJ2-3; 11 bases fit TRBD2. The CDR3 contains 15 residues. Germline V gene data show CDR1 as SNHLY and CDR2 as FYNNEI.

J is TRBJ2-7 and V is TRBV29-1; TRBD2 aligns across 8 bases. Trimming cost V 6 bases and J 0 bases; bases outside gene matches: 4. Germline V gene data show CDR1 as SQVTM and CDR2 as ANQGSEA. This CDR3 has 13 residues. This CDR3 is CSVTSDFSYEQYF. The CDR3 nucleotides are TGCAGCGTGACTAGCGATTTCTCCTACGAGCAGTACTTC.

The V gene is TRBV6-1, the J gene TRBJ2-2; no clear D. The CDR3 has 15 residues. The germline V gene encodes CDR1 MNHNS and CDR2 SASEGT. V was clipped by 3 bases and J by 3 bases, with 11 bases between them. As DNA, the CDR3 is TGTGCCAGCAGTGATAAGTCGAGTTACACCGGGGAGCTGTTTTTT. Translating gives CASSDKSSYTGELFF.

This clone was observed once. V gene TRBV28 combines with J gene TRBJ2-1; possible D gene TRBD2, 6 bases. There are 15 residues in the CDR3. The V and J ends lost 3 bases and 5 bases respectively, with 14 bases between them. CDR1 MDHEN and CDR2 SYDVKM come from the germline V gene. This CDR3 is CASSLLRERHNEQFF. Written as DNA, the CDR3 is TGTGCCAGCAGTTTGCTTCGGGAGAGGCACAATGAGCAGTTCTTC.

The chain couples TRBV9 to TRBJ2-1; TRBD2 might be the D (7 bases). V was trimmed by 0 bases and J by 8 bases, leaving 15 bases between them. CDR3 size: 15 residues. The germline CDR1 and CDR2 sequences are SGDLS and YYNGEE. CDR3 sequence (DNA): TGTGCCAGCAGCGTAGAAGGGGGAGGGCCAGATGAGCAGTTCTTC. Amino acids: CASSVEGGGPDEQFF.

The chain recombines TRBV19 with TRBJ1-4, with TRBD1 matching 7 bases. CDR1 is LNHDA, CDR2 SQIVND, per germline (reference sequence). CDR3 length: 11 residues. V was pared by 6 bases and J by 11 bases, with 3 bases of the junction left unmatched. CDR3 residues: CASRTGRKLFF. The CDR3 nucleotides read TGTGCCAGTAGGACAGGGCGGAAACTGTTTTTT.

This sequence joins TRBV7-8 and TRBJ2-5, with 15 bases fitting TRBD2. This CDR3 is built from 17 residues. Trimming at V came to 1 base and at J to 2 bases, leaving 2 bases not matched to a gene. Germline V gene lookup returns CDR1 SGHVS and CDR2 FQNEAQ. CDR3 protein: CASSLGTSGREQETQYF. The CDR3 DNA reads as TGTGCCAGCAGCTTAGGGACTAGCGGGAGGGAGCAAGAGACCCAGTACTTC.